These T cell receptor beta chains were read from a single sample in a study of cytomegalovirus exposure and HLA in healthy donors. Sequencing was performed with immunoSEQ multiplex PCR; in TCRdb, only in-frame clones are kept and a portion is missing. In the table there are roughly 80,000 clones, around 80% of which are singletons. The material sequenced was PBMCs. The receptors originated from a male donor in good health and CMV-seronegative. The CDR3 runs from the conserved cysteine through the conserved F or W. The order of the fields is CDR3 protein, CDR3 DNA, V gene, clone size, J gene, D gene. A D gene is named only where the DNA matches it firmly. For some rows the clone size is stated as once, few or many, or as a class when expanded; others skip it.

CASSLGLAGGLEQFF TGCGCCAGCAGCTTGGGGCTAGCGGGAGGGCTTGAGCAGTTCTTC TRBV5-1 NA TRBJ2-1 TRBD2
CASSVQMNTEAFF TGTGCCAGCAGCGTACAAATGAACACTGAAGCTTTCTTT TRBV9 NA TRBJ1-1 NA
CASTRAGVHEQYF TGTGCCAGCACCCGCGCAGGGGTTCACGAGCAGTACTTC TRBV6-6 NA TRBJ2-7 NA
CASSLSAASNYGYTF TGCGCCAGCAGCCTCAGCGCGGCGAGTAACTATGGCTACACCTTC TRBV4-3 few TRBJ1-2 NA
CASSETGPGGYTF TGTGCCAGCAGCGAAACAGGTCCGGGCGGCTACACCTTC TRBV9 NA TRBJ1-2 NA
CASSRHGQVDTEAFF TGTGCCAGCAGTCGACACGGACAGGTAGACACTGAAGCTTTCTTT TRBV28 NA TRBJ1-1 TRBD1
CASSLREYEQYF TGTGCCAGCAGTCTACGAGAATACGAGCAGTACTTC TRBV2 NA TRBJ2-7 NA
CASSFTSSGGETQYF TGTGCCAGCAGTTTTACGTCTAGCGGGGGAGAGACCCAGTACTTC TRBV27 NA TRBJ2-5 TRBD2
CASRLELYTF TGTGCCAGCAGGCTAGAACTCTACACCTTC TRBV6-1 NA TRBJ1-2 NA
CAWSVGGAWTEAFF TGTGCCTGGAGTGTAGGAGGGGCCTGGACTGAAGCTTTCTTT TRBV30 NA TRBJ1-1 NA
CSASGGQGASGELFF TGCAGCGCCAGCGGGGGGCAGGGGGCTTCCGGGGAGCTGTTTTTT TRBV29-1 NA TRBJ2-2 NA
CASSQLAGGSYEQYF TGTGCTAGCAGCCAACTAGCGGGGGGCTCCTACGAGCAGTACTTC TRBV7-7 NA TRBJ2-7 TRBD2
CASSLVSFATDTQYF TGTGCCAGCAGCTTAGTTAGCTTCGCCACAGATACGCAGTATTTT TRBV7-2 NA TRBJ2-3 NA
CASSLGGDGAKNIQYF TGTGCCAGCAGCTTAGGTGGAGACGGGGCCAAAAACATTCAGTACTTC TRBV7-9 NA TRBJ2-4 NA
CASRGSGRPEQYF TGCGCCAGCAGGGGGAGCGGGAGACCCGAGCAGTACTTC TRBV5-1 once TRBJ2-7 TRBD2
CASSAGQGASVLEQYF TGTGCCAGCAGCGCCGGGCAGGGGGCCTCTGTACTCGAGCAGTACTTC TRBV9 NA TRBJ2-7 TRBD1
CASSLEPAGRQETQYF TGCGCCAGCAGCTTGGAGCCAGCGGGGAGGCAAGAGACCCAGTACTTC TRBV5-1 NA TRBJ2-5 TRBD2
CASRFDRTSYNEQFF TGTGCAAGTCGCTTCGACAGGACTTCCTACAATGAGCAGTTCTTC TRBV12-2 NA TRBJ2-1 NA
CASSIRVSGGGANVLTF TGTGCCAGTAGTATCCGCGTCTCGGGTGGTGGGGCCAACGTCCTGACTTTC TRBV19 NA TRBJ2-6 NA
CASSLYGGSEVGYF TGTGCCAGCAGCTTATACGGTGGCAGCGAAGTAGGGTACTTC TRBV7-8 NA TRBJ2-7 NA
CASSEAWAGGNTIYF TGTGCCAGCAGTGAAGCGTGGGCAGGGGGTAACACCATATATTTT TRBV2 NA TRBJ1-3 TRBD1
CASRGMREPSYEQYF TGTGCCAGCAGAGGGATGAGGGAGCCGTCCTACGAGCAGTACTTC TRBV2 NA TRBJ2-7 NA
CASSSTSGFPYEQYF TGTGCCAGCAGTTCGACTAGCGGATTTCCCTACGAGCAGTACTTC TRBV6-1 NA TRBJ2-7 TRBD2
CASSPPGQGNYGYTF TGTGCCAGCAGCCCCCCCGGACAGGGGAACTATGGCTACACCTTC TRBV5-4 NA TRBJ1-2 TRBD1
CASEDGQPGIYEQFF TGCGCCAGCGAAGATGGACAGCCAGGGATATATGAGCAGTTCTTC TRBV5-1 NA TRBJ2-1 NA
CASSQDSAGAWGETQYF TGTGCCAGCAGCCAAGACTCGGCGGGGGCCTGGGGAGAGACCCAGTACTTC TRBV4-2 NA TRBJ2-5 NA
CASSLATDQQYF TGCGCCAGCAGCTTGGCTACAGACCAGCAGTACTTC TRBV5-1 few TRBJ2-7 NA
CASSRLAGVGETQYF TGCGCCAGCAGCCGACTAGCGGGAGTGGGGGAGACCCAGTACTTC TRBV5-1 NA TRBJ2-5 TRBD2
CASSFDRSSYEQYF TGTGCCAGCAGTTTCGACAGGTCGTCCTACGAGCAGTACTTC TRBV7-2 NA TRBJ2-7 NA
CASSLEGTVRGSGNTIYF TGTGCCAGCAGCTTAGAGGGGACAGTCCGAGGGTCTGGAAACACCATATATTTT TRBV11-2 NA TRBJ1-3 TRBD1
CASSSQLAGGGYEQYF TGTGCCAGCAGCTCTCAACTAGCGGGAGGTGGGTACGAGCAGTACTTC TRBV7-9 NA TRBJ2-7 TRBD2
CSATGRGVNTGELFF TGCAGCGCCACCGGCAGGGGTGTGAACACCGGGGAGCTGTTTTTT TRBV29-1 NA TRBJ2-2 NA
CASSDLTSGSRETQYF TGTGCCAGCAGCGACCTGACTAGCGGGAGTCGGGAGACCCAGTACTTC TRBV7-6 few TRBJ2-5 TRBD2
CASGRGGDPEAFF TGTGCTAGTGGCAGGGGAGGGGACCCTGAAGCTTTCTTT TRBV12-5 NA TRBJ1-1 NA
CASRLGQGGFNEQFF TGTGCCAGCAGACTAGGACAGGGTGGTTTCAATGAGCAGTTCTTC TRBV2 NA TRBJ2-1 TRBD1
CASSLVNRENYGYTF TGTGCCAGCAGCTTGGTTAACAGGGAGAACTATGGCTACACCTTC TRBV5-6 NA TRBJ1-2 NA
CASIIQGINTEAFF TGTGCCAGCATCATACAGGGGATTAACACTGAAGCTTTCTTT TRBV28 NA TRBJ1-1 TRBD1
CATGKGEWTGELFF TGTGCCACCGGAAAAGGGGAATGGACCGGGGAGCTGTTTTTT TRBV15 NA TRBJ2-2 NA
CASSIGRLRRDRGNEQYF TGTGCCAGTAGTATCGGCCGCCTCAGGAGGGACAGGGGTAACGAGCAGTACTTC TRBV19 NA TRBJ2-7 TRBD1
CAISEVREKLFF TGTGCCATCAGTGAGGTCCGTGAAAAACTGTTTTTT TRBV10-3 NA TRBJ1-4 NA
CASSREFGSGNTIYF TGTGCCAGCTCACGTGAATTCGGCTCTGGAAACACCATATATTTT TRBV18 NA TRBJ1-3 NA
CASSLGASGEAFF TGTGCCAGCAGCTTAGGAGCGAGTGGGGAAGCTTTCTTT TRBV11-2 NA TRBJ1-1 NA
CASSLGRSNTGELFF TGTGCCAGCTCCCTGGGGCGGAGTAACACCGGGGAGCTGTTTTTT TRBV19 once TRBJ2-2 NA
CASSSLAGAREGETQYF TGTGCCAGCAGCTCACTAGCGGGAGCTCGGGAAGGGGAGACCCAGTACTTC TRBV14 NA TRBJ2-5 TRBD2
CASSITGVGKSAEAFF TGTGCCAGTAGTATAACAGGGGTGGGTAAAAGCGCTGAAGCTTTCTTT TRBV19 NA TRBJ1-1 TRBD1
CASSGGGGEQYF TGTGCCAGCAGTGGTGGGGGAGGCGAGCAGTACTTC TRBV6-1 NA TRBJ2-7 NA
CASSPAGGRAIFGYTF TGTGCCAGCAGCCCGGCCGGGGGGCGAGCTATTTTTGGCTACACCTTC TRBV5-5 NA TRBJ1-2 NA
CASSYLYRGKGEQYF TGTGCCAGCAGTTACTTGTACAGGGGAAAGGGCGAGCAGTACTTC TRBV6-7 NA TRBJ2-7 TRBD1
CASSPSGVQPQHF TGTGCCAGCAGCCCGTCCGGGGTCCAGCCCCAGCATTTT TRBV9 NA TRBJ1-5 NA
CASIPSGSRNEQYF TGTGCCAGCATTCCTAGCGGGAGTAGGAACGAGCAGTACTTC TRBV6-1 NA TRBJ2-7 TRBD2
CSSRGLEFNTQYF TGCAGCTCGAGAGGACTAGAGTTTAATACGCAGTATTTT TRBV29-1 NA TRBJ2-3 TRBD2
CASSDSVTYEQYF TGTGCCAGCAGCGATTCGGTCACCTACGAGCAGTACTTC TRBV5-6 NA TRBJ2-7 NA
CASSRSGQPTDTQYF TGTGCCAGCAGCCGCTCGGGACAGCCCACAGATACGCAGTATTTT TRBV7-9 few TRBJ2-3 TRBD1
CASISGGPLNEQFF TGTGCCAGCATTTCCGGAGGTCCTCTCAATGAGCAGTTCTTC TRBV28 few TRBJ2-1 NA
CASSLGGTGVRFAYEQYF TGTGCCAGCAGCTTAGGGGGGACAGGGGTAAGGTTCGCGTACGAGCAGTACTTC TRBV7-2 NA TRBJ2-7 TRBD1
CASSPGQATGEQYF TGCGCCAGCAGCCCGGGACAGGCTACGGGGGAGCAGTACTTC TRBV5-1 NA TRBJ2-5 TRBD1
CSVERLAGAGETQYF TGCAGCGTTGAGAGACTAGCGGGGGCCGGGGAGACCCAGTACTTC TRBV29-1 NA TRBJ2-5 TRBD2
CASSQGQGLIDTEAFF TGTGCCAGCAGCCAGGGGCAGGGGTTAATAGACACTGAAGCTTTCTTT TRBV6-6 NA TRBJ1-1 NA
CSVASTGVGELFF TGCAGCGTGGCCTCGACAGGAGTCGGGGAGCTGTTTTTT TRBV29-1 NA TRBJ2-2 NA
CARPPSGRAYEQYF TGTGCCAGACCGCCTAGCGGGAGGGCGTACGAGCAGTACTTC TRBV19 NA TRBJ2-7 TRBD2